The 15 T cell receptor beta chains given below trace back to one sample, sequenced in a study of T-cell reconstitution after alpha-beta-depleted transplantation in children. For these TCRs, the target antigens are not known. Broader study findings: Expanded clones from the graft, numbering several hundred, reportedly supplied alpha-beta T cells about two months after transplant.

Preparation of the TCRbeta library involved a method that used unique molecular identifiers. TCRdb reprocessed the PCR reads with MiXCR, giving one entry per CDR3 protein. In the table there are fewer than 35,000 distinct CDR3 sequences, under 6.5% of which are singletons. The sample was peripheral blood, taken 60 days after TCRalphabeta/CD19-depleted stem cell transplant. All receptors come from a child under two years old who had a stem cell transplant for acute myeloid leukemia, so the T cells may come from the graft donor.

This clonotype occurred many times. The V gene is TRBV12-1, the J gene TRBJ1-5; no DNA check was done on the table's D call, TRBD1. TRBV12-1 is assigned pseudogene status. The CDR3 contains 15 residues. The CDR3 DNA follows: TGTGCCAGCAGCTTTTGGTTCGCGGGGGCTCAGCCCCAGCATTTT. This translates into CASSFWFAGAQPQHF.

This clonotype was found many times. This chain links TRBV7-9 with TRBJ2-2; D not certain. Trimming took 2 bases from V and 7 from J, leaving 5 bases between them. This CDR3 is built from 12 residues. The germline gives CDR1 SEHNR, CDR2 FQNEAQ (reference sequence). The CDR3 region has the DNA TGTGCCAGCAGCTTAAGGCTCGGGGAGCTGTTTTTT. It translates to CASSLRLGELFF.

This clonotype came up many times. The CDR3 spells CASSSPWESTDTQYF. In DNA, the CDR3 is TGTGCCAGCAGCTCCCCCTGGGAATCCACAGATACGCAGTATTTT. This chain links TRBV7-9 with TRBJ2-3; D remains unclear. Per germline, CDR1 SEHNR and CDR2 FQNEAQ (reference sequence). The CDR3 spans 15 residues. The V end was cut by 4 bases, the J end by 2 bases, with 13 bases between.

This clonotype was found many times. This chain links TRBV20-1 with TRBJ2-1, with 7 bases that match TRBD1. The CDR3 is made up of 12 amino acids. The V gene end was trimmed by 8 bases and the J gene end by 0 bases; junction bases not matched to a gene: 1. Germline V gene data show CDR1 as DFQATT and CDR2 as SNEGSKA (reference sequence). In DNA, the CDR3 is TGCAGTCGGGACAGCTCCTACAATGAGCAGTTCTTC. Its protein product is CSRDSSYNEQFF.

The sample holds many counts of this clonotype. The genes are TRBV4-3 and TRBJ2-2, with D maybe TRBD2 (7 bases). CDR3 length: 16 amino acids. Germline V gene data show CDR1 as LGHNA and CDR2 as YSLEER. V gave up 0 bases and J gave up 6 bases, with 14 bases separating them. The CDR3 protein is CASSQEGGGKAGELFF. CDR3 DNA: TGCGCCAGCAGCCAAGAAGGGGGGGGAAAGGCCGGGGAGCTGTTTTTT.

In this sample, this clonotype turned up many times. The chain has TRBV4-3 and TRBJ1-6; 7 bases line up with TRBD1. Germline V gene sequence: CDR1 LGHNA, CDR2 YSLEER. V shed 2 bases, J shed 3 bases, and the junction held 4 bases outside the gene matches. The length of the CDR3 is 16 residues. Written as DNA, the CDR3 is TGCGCCAGCAGCCAACGCCGGGACAGCTATAATTCACCCCTCCACTTT. This sequence encodes CASSQRRDSYNSPLHF.

Ten or more counts support this clonotype. The chain employs TRBV20-1 and TRBJ1-2, with a possible D match to TRBD1 (5 bases). V was pared by 1 base and J by 7 bases, with 16 bases between. The CDR3 runs 14 residues. Per the germline V gene, CDR1 is DFQATT and CDR2 is SNEGSKA (reference sequence). The CDR3 coding sequence is TGCAGTGCTAGAGTTAGGGAAGGGGTGCGTGGCTACACCTTC. Translated: CSARVREGVRGYTF.

This clonotype has a count of ten or more. V and J are TRBV6-2 or TRBV6-3 and TRBJ2-5, with TRBD1 matching over 8 bases. The CDR3 contains 14 residues. V shed 5 bases and J 4 bases; nucleotides not matched to a gene: 6. The V gene's germline CDR1 is MNHEY and CDR2 SVGEGT. The CDR3: CASSIWTGRETQYF. The CDR3 nucleotides read TGTGCCAGCAGTATATGGACAGGGAGAGAGACCCAGTACTTC.

V gene TRBV15 combines with J gene TRBJ2-7, with D perhaps given as TRBD1 or TRBD2 (5 bases each). This CDR3 spans 15 amino acids. Germline V lookup: CDR1 LNHNV, CDR2 YYDKDF (reference sequence). Trimming pared 0 bases from V and 4 bases from J, leaving 13 bases between. CDR3 coding DNA: TGTGCCACCAGCAGAGAGGGGACGGGTGGTTACGAGCAGTACTTC. Residues: CATSREGTGGYEQYF.

This clonotype was seen only a few times. The chain joins TRBV7-9 to TRBJ1-6; TRBD1 is a possible D gene (5 bases). V lost 5 bases to trimming and J lost 6 bases, with 14 bases between them. The CDR3 consists of 15 residues. From germline, CDR1 is SEHNR and CDR2 FQNEAQ (reference sequence). The CDR3 protein is CASSDRDRANSPLHF. CDR3 coding DNA: TGTGCCAGCAGCGATCGGGACCGGGCTAATTCACCCCTCCACTTT.

The chain recombines TRBV7-2 with TRBJ1-1, with D uncertain. V was trimmed by 0 bases and J by 5 bases, leaving 13 bases between them. The CDR3 runs 15 residues. Germline CDR1 reads SGHTA; CDR2 reads FQGNSA. CDR3: CASSLATAPRTEAFF. The CDR3 DNA reads as TGTGCCAGCAGCTTAGCCACAGCCCCCAGGACTGAAGCTTTCTTT.

This clonotype has at least ten counts. The rearrangement joins TRBV4-1 to TRBJ1-2; perhaps TRBD1 as D (5 bases). Trimming cost V 4 bases and J 5 bases, with 14 bases left between them. The CDR3 sequence is 14 residues long. Germline lookup yields CDR1 MGHRA and CDR2 YSYEKL. In nucleotides, the CDR3 is TGCGCCAGCAGCCCCCGGGACCGAAATTATGGCTACACCTTC. Its translation: CASSPRDRNYGYTF.

This clonotype was recorded many times. At one boundary the junction diverges from the germline segment, which might be a read error. The chain combines TRBV5-8 with TRBJ2-2, with D tentatively TRBD1 (6 bases). The length of the CDR3 is 14 residues. Germline V lookup: CDR1 SGHTS, CDR2 YDEGEE. The DNA of the CDR3 is TGTGCCAGCAGGTTGGACAGTTACACCGGGGAGCTGTTTTTT. Amino acid sequence: CASRLDSYTGELFF.

This clonotype was counted many times. The chain carries TRBV6-2 or TRBV6-3 and TRBJ2-1; no clear D gene. The CDR3 covers 14 residues. Germline V lookup: CDR1 MNHEY, CDR2 SVGEGT. V was clipped by 8 bases and J by 5 bases, with 16 bases between them. CDR3 amino acids: CASFSGPLNNEQFF. DNA for the CDR3: TGTGCCAGCTTCTCCGGACCCTTAAACAATGAGCAGTTCTTC.

This clonotype was seen many times. The chain's CDR3 is CASSSPRGAHNSPLHF. CDR3 nucleotides: TGTGCCAGCAGCTCTCCCCGTGGAGCTCATAATTCACCCCTCCACTTT. The chain combines TRBV9 with TRBJ1-6, with D unresolved. From germline, CDR1 is SGDLS and CDR2 YYNGEE. V dropped 4 bases and J dropped 5 bases, with 16 bases sitting between them. The CDR3 consists of 16 residues.